This T cell receptor beta chain was sequenced for a study of T cell repertoires in cytomegalovirus infection. Whole-study context: Use of recently identified HLA-C-restricted and well-studied HLA-B-restricted CMV epitopes was part of the study. An indication of both CMV infection and matching HLA type came from public TCR beta signatures.

A single record per CDR3 protein comes from TCRdb applying MiXCR to the reads. The sample contains a few hundred thousand distinct CDR3 sequences, approximately 46% of which appear only once. Germline CDR1 is SGHAT and CDR2 is FQNNGV. The CDR3 has 17 amino acids. The V end was cut by 5 bases, the J end by 0 bases, with 20 bases between. General study points: Carriage of CMV together with the relevant HLA was identifiable through cumulative public TCR beta family frequency.

With regard to this clonotype: The antigen is unknown.

The sequence derives from a human donor in good health (CMV status not recorded). Some clones in this sample may be carry-over from other donors' samples. The chain carries TRBV11-2 and TRBJ2-7; D is possibly TRBD2 (5 bases). Sequencing used cultured PBMCs, obtained from culture after CMV antigen stimulation. The CDR3 region is CASSPIFLGVNSYEQYF. In DNA form, the CDR3 reads TGTGCCAGCAGCCCCATTTTCTTGGGAGTGAACTCCTACGAGCAGTACTTC.